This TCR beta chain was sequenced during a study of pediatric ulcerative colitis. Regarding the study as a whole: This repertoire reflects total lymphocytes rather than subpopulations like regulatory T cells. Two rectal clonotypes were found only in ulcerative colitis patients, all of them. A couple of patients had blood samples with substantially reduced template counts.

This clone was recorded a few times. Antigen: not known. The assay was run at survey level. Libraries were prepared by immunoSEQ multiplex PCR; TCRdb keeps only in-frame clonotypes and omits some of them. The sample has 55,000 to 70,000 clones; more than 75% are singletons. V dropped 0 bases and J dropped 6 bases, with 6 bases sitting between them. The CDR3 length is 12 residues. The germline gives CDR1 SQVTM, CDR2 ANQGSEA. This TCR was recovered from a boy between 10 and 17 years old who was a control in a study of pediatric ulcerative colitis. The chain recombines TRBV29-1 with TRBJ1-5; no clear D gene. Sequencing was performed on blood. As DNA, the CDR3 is TGCAGCGTTGAAGATCAAGGTCAGCCCCAGCATTTT. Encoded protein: CSVEDQGQPQHF. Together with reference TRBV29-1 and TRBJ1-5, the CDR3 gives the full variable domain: SAVISQKPSRDICQRGTSLTIQCQVDSQVTMMFWYRQQPGQSLTLIATANQGSEATYESGFVIDKFPISRPNLTFSTLTVSNMSPEDSSIYLCSVEDQGQPQHFGDGTRLSIL.